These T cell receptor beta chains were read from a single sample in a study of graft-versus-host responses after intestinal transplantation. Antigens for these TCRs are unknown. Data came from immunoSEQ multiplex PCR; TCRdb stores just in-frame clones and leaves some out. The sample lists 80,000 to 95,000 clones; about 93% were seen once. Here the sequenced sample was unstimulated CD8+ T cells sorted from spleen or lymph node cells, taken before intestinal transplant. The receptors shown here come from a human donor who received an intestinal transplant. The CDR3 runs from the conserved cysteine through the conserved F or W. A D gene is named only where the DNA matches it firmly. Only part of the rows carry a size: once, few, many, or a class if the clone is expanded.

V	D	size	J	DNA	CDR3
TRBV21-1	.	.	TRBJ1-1	TGTGCCAGCAGTGGACAGGGGGCGGCTGAAGCTTTCTTT	CASSGQGAAEAFF
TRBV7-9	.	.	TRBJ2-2	TGTGCCAGCAGCTTACACAGGGTCGCCGGGGAGCTGTTTTTT	CASSLHRVAGELFF
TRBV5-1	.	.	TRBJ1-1	TGCGCCAGCAGCTCGCAGGCACCCAGTAACACTGAAGCTTTCTTT	CASSSQAPSNTEAFF
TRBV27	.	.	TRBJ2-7	TGTGCCAGCAGTCCACGGACAGAGTACGAGCAGTACTTC	CASSPRTEYEQYF
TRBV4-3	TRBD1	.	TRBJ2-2	TGCGCCAGCAGCCAAGATCGGACAGGGGCGATCACCGGGGAGCTGTTTTTT	CASSQDRTGAITGELFF
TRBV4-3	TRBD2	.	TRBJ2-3	TGCGCCAGCAGCCAGCGGGGGGGCCCTTTAGCAACAGATACGCAGTATTTT	CASSQRGGPLATDTQYF
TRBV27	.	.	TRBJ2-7	TGTGCCAGCAGTTTATCCAACTCCTACGAGCAGTACTTC	CASSLSNSYEQYF
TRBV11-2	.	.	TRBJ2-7	TGTGCCACCGAGGGGGGGGATCTCTACGAGCAGTACTTC	CATEGGDLYEQYF
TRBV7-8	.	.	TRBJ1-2	TGTGCCAGCAGCCCTCCGGAGAGACCCTATGGCTACACCTTC	CASSPPERPYGYTF
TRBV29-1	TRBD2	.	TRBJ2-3	TGCAGCGTCACCCTGACTAGCGGGGCCACAGATACGCAGTATTTT	CSVTLTSGATDTQYF
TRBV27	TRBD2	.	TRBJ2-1	TGTGCCAGCAGTTTGGCTAGCGGGGGGTACAATGAGCAGTTCTTC	CASSLASGGYNEQFF
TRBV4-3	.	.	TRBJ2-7	TGCGCCAGCAGCCAAGATCGAGACTTGAGATACGAGCAGTACTTC	CASSQDRDLRYEQYF
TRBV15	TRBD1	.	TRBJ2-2	TGTGCCACCAGCAGTGGGACAGCGGCCCCCGCGAACACCGGGGAGCTGTTTTTT	CATSSGTAAPANTGELFF
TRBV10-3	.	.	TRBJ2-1	TGTGCCATCAGCAGGGGACCTCCAAGGAGGAATGAGCAGTTCTTC	CAISRGPPRRNEQFF
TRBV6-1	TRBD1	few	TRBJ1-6	TGTGCCAGCGGGGACAGCCTTTATAATTCACCCCTCCACTTT	CASGDSLYNSPLHF
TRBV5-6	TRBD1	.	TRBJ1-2	TGTGCCAGCAGCGCCGGGACAGGGCTTCCCAATGATGGCTACACCTTC	CASSAGTGLPNDGYTF
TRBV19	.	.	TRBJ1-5	TGTGCCAGTAGTATAACGTCAGGGGCTCAGCCCCAGCATTTT	CASSITSGAQPQHF
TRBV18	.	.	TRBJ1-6	TGTGCCAGCTCACCACTGGTCCTTAGTGAGGGCCGGCTATGGAGGAATTCACCCCTCCACTTT	CASSPLVLSEGRLWRNSPLHF
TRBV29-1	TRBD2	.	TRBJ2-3	TGCAGCGTTGATGGGACTAGCGGGGGGCTGTACACAGATACGCAGTATTTT	CSVDGTSGGLYTDTQYF
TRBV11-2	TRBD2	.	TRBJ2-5	TGTGCCAGCAGCTTATACGGCGGGGGGGCAGAGACCCAGTACTTC	CASSLYGGGAETQYF